The next 3 T cell receptor beta chains were all read from a single sample in a study of T cells in Graves' hyperthyroidism and ophthalmopathy. TCR beta CDR3 region amplification was performed from RNA transcripts. With the HTBI primer set, the TCR CDR3 went through a first round of RT-PCR. TCRdb used MiXCR to reprocess the multiplex PCR reads, holding one entry per CDR3 protein. The sample includes some 250,000 distinct CDR3 sequences, 13% to 15% of them seen just once. The sample consisted of blood. The receptors here all came from a woman between 45 and 60 years old with Graves' hyperthyroidism that later progressed to Graves' ophthalmopathy.

The V and J genes are TRBV13 and TRBJ2-7; no clear D gene. Germline V lookup: CDR1 PRHDT, CDR2 FYEKMQ (reference sequence). Trimming left V 5 bases short and J 6 bases short, with 11 bases between. CDR3 length: 12 residues. The CDR3 coding sequence is TGTGCCAGCAGCCCCCAGAGCCGCGAGCAGTACTTC. It encodes CASSPQSREQYF.

This clonotype came up a few times. The CDR3 reads CASSYGGSGANVLTF. The CDR3 DNA sequence: TGTGCCAGCAGTTACGGGGGATCTGGGGCCAACGTCCTGACTTTC. The chain joins TRBV6-2 or TRBV6-3 to TRBJ2-6; the D gene could be TRBD1 or TRBD2 (5 bases each). The V gene's germline CDR1 is MNHEY and CDR2 SVGEGT. Trimming took 2 bases from V and 1 from J, leaving 6 bases between them. CDR3 length equals 15 residues.

This clonotype was observed a handful of times. The rearrangement uses TRBV14 and TRBJ1-1; D may be TRBD1 (5 bases). Germline CDR1 reads SGHDN; CDR2 reads FVKESK. The CDR3 covers 15 residues. The V end lost 3 bases, the J end lost 0 bases, and 11 bases lay between the germline ends. CDR3 in amino acids: CASSQMGRVNTEAFF. DNA for the CDR3: TGTGCCAGCAGCCAGATGGGACGGGTGAACACTGAAGCTTTCTTT. The full variable domain, its missing parts supplied by reference TRBV14 and TRBJ1-1, is EAGVTQFPSHSVIEKGQTVTLRCDPISGHDNLYWYRRVMGKEIKFLLHFVKESKQDESGMPNNRFLAERTGGTYSTLKVQPAELEDSGVYFCASSQMGRVNTEAFFGQGTRLTVV.